The 15 T cell receptor beta chains listed next were all sequenced from one sample in a study of CD8 T cells in ankylosing spondylitis. Each CDR3 protein gets one entry after TCRdb re-called the 5' RACE reads with MiXCR. The sample records about 440,000 distinct CDR3 sequences, approximately 17% being singletons. Study results and caveats: Blood of patients with ankylosing spondylitis appeared to be characterized by a TCR beta motif of eight highly homologous variants.

What these receptors recognize is not known. Material: blood, either unsorted or a sorted T cell fraction (not recorded which). The receptors here all came from a male donor with ankylosing spondylitis.

This clonotype was recorded at least ten times. The gene calls are TRBV18 and TRBJ2-5; D remains ambiguous. The germline V gene has CDR1 KGHSH and CDR2 LQKENI. The CDR3 covers 13 residues. Between the trimmed V and J ends, which lost 0 bases and 0 bases, there was a span of 2 bases. CDR3 DNA: TGTGCCAGCTCACCACCTAACCAAGAGACCCAGTACTTC. Translation gives CASSPPNQETQYF.

There are a few counts of this clonotype. Compared with germline, one end of the junction differs, possibly owing to a read error. The CDR3 DNA reads TGCGCCAGCACCTTGGCGGGACAGTCCTCCCGGCCGCCTGAAGCTTTCTTT. It is translated as CASTLAGQSSRPPEAFF. The genes are TRBV5-1 and TRBJ1-1; 7 nucleotides align to TRBD1. Germline CDR1 reads SGHRS; CDR2 reads YFSETQ. CDR3 length: 17 amino acids.

This clonotype was detected only a few times. The chain combines TRBV7-3 with TRBJ2-2; 9 bases align to TRBD1. The germline gives CDR1 SGHTA, CDR2 FQGTGA. The CDR3 has 15 residues. Trimming took 1 base from V and 7 from J; bases not matched to a gene: 4. This CDR3 is CASSLITGGFGELFF. CDR3 bases: TGTGCCAGCAGCTTAATCACAGGGGGCTTCGGGGAGCTGTTTTTT.

There are a few counts of this clonotype. V usage is TRBV20-1 and J usage is TRBJ2-7; weak D call: TRBD2 (6 bases). CDR1 DFQATT and CDR2 SNEGSKA come from the germline V gene (reference sequence). Trimming left V 3 bases short and J 1 base short, with 19 bases between. This CDR3 region has 16 residues. CDR3 sequence: CSARVFPGLPSYEQYF. As DNA, the CDR3 is TGCAGTGCTAGGGTCTTTCCGGGACTGCCTTCCTACGAGCAGTACTTC.

Concerning this clonotype itself: This likely comes from a read error, as the CDR3 has no conserved phenylalanine or tryptophan at its end. The chain joins TRBV9 to TRBJ1-1; 8 bases map to TRBD1. V dropped 2 bases and J dropped 4; count of bases not matched to a gene: 4. Germline CDR1 SGDLS, CDR2 YYNGEE. This CDR3 contains 14 residues. The CDR3 DNA reads TGTGCCAGCAGCGTCCTTACAGGGGGCACTGAAGCTTTCTTG. Its protein product is CASSVLTGGTEAFL.

V usage is TRBV30 and J usage is TRBJ1-5, with 7 positions matching TRBD1. Trimming took 4 bases from V and 3 from J; bases not matched to a gene: 3. The CDR3 is 13 amino acids. CDR1 is GTSNPN and CDR2 is SVGIG in the germline V gene (reference sequence). This CDR3 reads CAWTDRFNQPQHF. In DNA form, the CDR3 reads TGTGCCTGGACGGACAGGTTCAATCAGCCCCAGCATTTT.

The chain uses TRBV27 and TRBJ1-6; 9 bases are shared with TRBD1. Germline-derived CDR1 and CDR2 are MNHEY and SMNVEV (reference sequence). The CDR3 runs to 16 residues. With 4 bases clipped from V and 8 bases from J, the junction kept 9 bases outside the gene matches. The CDR3, as DNA: TGTGCCAGCAGTTCCACCGGGACAGGGAGTTATTCACCCCTCCACTTT. It yields the protein CASSSTGTGSYSPLHF.

The chain carries TRBV20-1 and TRBJ1-5; weak D call: TRBD1 (6 bases). CDR3 length equals 16 residues. Germline V gene lookup returns CDR1 DFQATT and CDR2 SNEGSKA (reference sequence). V was cut by 3 bases and J by 0 bases, with 15 bases left in between. The CDR3 protein is CSARAPGTPSNQPQHF. For the CDR3, the DNA is TGCAGTGCTAGGGCCCCCGGGACACCTAGCAATCAGCCCCAGCATTTT.

At least ten counts were recorded for this clonotype. The chain couples TRBV12-3 or TRBV12-4 to TRBJ1-2; 7 nucleotides line up with TRBD1. The CDR3 is 18 amino acids. Losses at the gene ends were 2 bases for V and 0 bases for J; bases not matched to a gene: 12. The CDR3 nucleotides are TGTGCCAGCAGTTTATTATTCAGGGCCACAGGGGCTAACTATGGCTACACCTTC. This encodes CASSLLFRATGANYGYTF.

This clonotype was counted many times. CDR3 sequence (DNA): TGTGCCAGCAGTTTAGGCGGGACAGGGATAAGTAAAGCTTTCTTT. This codes for CASSLGGTGISKAFF. This chain joins TRBV12-3 or TRBV12-4 and TRBJ1-1; 9 nucleotides agree with TRBD1. The CDR3 is made up of 15 amino acids. With 1 base clipped from V and 9 bases from J, the junction kept 9 bases outside the gene matches.

V gene TRBV12-3 or TRBV12-4 combines with J gene TRBJ1-2; D may be TRBD1 (5 bases). V lost 3 bases and J lost 8, with 16 bases in between. The CDR3 totals 14 residues. The CDR3 spells CASSFSSGTGGYTF. The CDR3 DNA reads TGTGCCAGCAGTTTTTCCTCAGGCACAGGCGGCTACACCTTC.

Many counts were recorded for this clonotype. The V gene is TRBV12-3 or TRBV12-4, the J gene TRBJ1-2, with a weak D call TRBD1 (6 bases). Trimming stripped 6 bases from V and 5 bases from J, with 16 bases between. The CDR3 totals 14 residues. The CDR3 region is CASSPGGGSYGYTF. For the CDR3, the DNA is TGTGCCAGCAGCCCTGGGGGCGGCTCTTATGGCTACACCTTC.

V usage is TRBV20-1 and J usage is TRBJ1-2; D gene ambiguous. The CDR3 extends over 11 amino acids. Germline V CDR1 and CDR2: DFQATT, SNEGSKA (reference sequence). The V end was cut by 1 base, the J end by 8 bases, with 8 bases between. As DNA, the CDR3 is TGCAGTGCTAGAGGAAAGTCCGGCTACACCTTC. It translates to CSARGKSGYTF.

In nucleotides, the CDR3 is TGCAGTGCTAGTGAACGGCTGAACACCGGGGAGCTGTTTTTT. Encoded protein: CSASERLNTGELFF. V usage is TRBV20-1 and J usage is TRBJ2-2; D not resolved. Deletions cut 3 bases from V and 1 base from J, with 9 bases between. The CDR3 has 14 residues. The germline gives CDR1 DFQATT, CDR2 SNEGSKA (reference sequence).

This clonotype was seen more than once but under ten times. The V gene is TRBV4-3, the J gene TRBJ2-1; D may match TRBD1 or TRBD2 (6 bases each). Between the trimmed V and J ends, which lost 2 bases and 5 bases, there was a span of 13 bases. The CDR3 spans 15 residues. Germline V gene sequence: CDR1 LGHNA, CDR2 YSLEER. In DNA, the CDR3 is TGCGCCAGCAGCCAACGCGGGACAACCCACAATGAGCAGTTCTTC. Translated, it gives CASSQRGTTHNEQFF.